This entry lists 11 T cell receptor beta chains sequenced from one sample in a study of blood T cell repertoires in COVID-19. Data came from immunoSEQ multiplex PCR; TCRdb stores just in-frame clones and leaves some out. This table has some 250,000 clones, around 90% appearing once. Sequencing input: PBMCs or T cells enriched from blood (not recorded which). These receptors originate from a woman aged 40 to 50 with acute COVID-19.

V and J are TRBV2 and TRBJ1-2; 8 positions match TRBD1. V shed 2 bases, J shed 3 bases, and the junction held 8 bases outside the gene matches. CDR1 and CDR2 from the germline V gene are SNHLY and FYNNEI. CDR3 length equals 16 residues. In nucleotides, the CDR3 is TGTGCCAGCAGTGAAACGAGACAGGGGAGCCACTATGGCTACACCTTC. Residues: CASSETRQGSHYGYTF.

The CDR3 here is CASSLNSGLAGGGTGELFF. In DNA form, the CDR3 reads TGCGCCAGCAGCTTGAACTCCGGACTAGCGGGAGGGGGGACCGGGGAGCTGTTTTTT. The chain is built from TRBV5-1 and TRBJ2-2; TRBD2 matches at 15 bases. The CDR3 is 19 residues long. The junction had 9 bases not matched to a gene; V was cut back by 1 base and J by 5 bases. Germline CDR1 SGHRS, CDR2 YFSETQ.

The chain combines TRBV4-1 with TRBJ1-6, with TRBD1 identical over 7 bases. The V and J ends lost 1 base and 7 bases, in that order; junction bases with no gene match: 13. The V gene's germline CDR1 is MGHRA and CDR2 YSYEKL. The CDR3 consists of 18 residues. CDR3 amino acids: CASSQVTRPGQTNSPLHF. The CDR3 bases are TGCGCCAGCAGCCAAGTAACCCGACCGGGACAGACGAATTCACCCCTCCACTTT.

The chain is built from TRBV10-3 and TRBJ1-5; TRBD1 aligns across 7 bases. This CDR3 contains 13 residues. The V and J ends lost 6 bases and 7 bases, in that order; junction bases with no gene match: 6. The germline gives CDR1 ENHRY, CDR2 SYGVKD. The CDR3 coding sequence is TGTGCCATCAGGGACGCAGGGGGACAGCCCCAGCATTTT. The encoded protein is CAIRDAGGQPQHF.

The chain has TRBV28 and TRBJ1-2; D is unclear. Germline V CDR1 and CDR2: MDHEN, SYDVKM. CDR3 length equals 12 residues. Trimming pared 2 bases from V and 4 bases from J, leaving 5 bases between. The CDR3 DNA is TGTGCCAGCAGTTTAGGGAGCTATGGCTACACCTTC. This codes for CASSLGSYGYTF.

The chain recombines TRBV4-2 with TRBJ2-1; 14 bases line up with TRBD2. This CDR3 comprises 19 residues. The junction had 10 bases not matched to a gene; V was cut back by 0 bases and J by 6 bases. CDR1 and CDR2 from the germline V gene are LGHNA and YNFKEQ. CDR3 in amino acids: CASSQDGLAGGRVGNEQFF. CDR3 nucleotide sequence: TGTGCCAGCAGCCAAGACGGACTAGCGGGAGGTCGTGTAGGCAATGAGCAGTTCTTC.

V and J are TRBV5-6 and TRBJ2-2; 10 bases map to TRBD1. The junction had 9 bases not matched to a gene; V was cut back by 5 bases and J by 5 bases. The length of the CDR3 is 16 residues. CDR1 SGHDT and CDR2 YYEEEE come from the germline V gene. The CDR3 here is CASSQTGGVLTGELFF. In DNA form, the CDR3 reads TGTGCCAGCAGTCAGACAGGGGGCGTACTGACCGGGGAGCTGTTTTTT.

This rearrangement joins TRBV19 to TRBJ1-5; 10 nucleotides agree with TRBD1. With 6 bases clipped from V and 2 bases from J, the junction kept 7 bases outside the gene matches. Germline assignment: CDR1 LNHDA and CDR2 SQIVND (reference sequence). The CDR3 consists of 16 residues. CDR3 region: CASRETGGLGNQPQHF. In nucleotides, the CDR3 is TGTGCCAGTAGGGAGACAGGGGGCTTAGGCAATCAGCCCCAGCATTTT.

The chain joins TRBV24-1 to TRBJ2-1; 12 bases match TRBD2. This CDR3 has 15 residues. Trimming cost V 7 bases and J 5 bases; bases outside gene matches: 5. Germline CDR1 is KGHDR and CDR2 is SFDVKD. The CDR3 reads CATRRTSGKDNEQFF. CDR3 DNA: TGTGCCACCAGGCGGACTAGCGGGAAAGACAATGAGCAGTTCTTC.

This chain connects TRBV13 to TRBJ2-3; no firm D call. The CDR3 is made up of 15 amino acids. Trimming cost V 4 bases and J 0 bases, with 11 bases left between them. Germline V gene lookup returns CDR1 PRHDT and CDR2 FYEKMQ (reference sequence). The CDR3 nucleotides read TGTGCCAGCAGCTACGACCGACATAGCACAGATACGCAGTATTTT. The encoded protein is CASSYDRHSTDTQYF.

The rearrangement uses TRBV24-1 and TRBJ1-6, with a possible D match to TRBD1 (5 bases). The CDR3 has 14 residues. Germline CDR1 is KGHDR and CDR2 is SFDVKD. Trimming cost V 8 bases and J 6 bases, with 13 bases left between them. The CDR3 loop is CATTRQLINSPLHF. DNA of the CDR3: TGTGCCACCACCAGACAGCTGATTAATTCACCCCTCCACTTT.